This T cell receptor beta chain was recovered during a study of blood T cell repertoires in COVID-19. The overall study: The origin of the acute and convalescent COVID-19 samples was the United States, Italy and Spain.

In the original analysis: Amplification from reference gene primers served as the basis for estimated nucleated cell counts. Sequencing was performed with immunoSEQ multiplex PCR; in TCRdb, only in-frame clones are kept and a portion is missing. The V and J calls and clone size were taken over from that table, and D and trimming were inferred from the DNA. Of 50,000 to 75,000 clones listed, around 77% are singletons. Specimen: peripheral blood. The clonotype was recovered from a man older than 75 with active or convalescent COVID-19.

CDR3 amino acids: CASRGTGPSGYTF. The DNA of the CDR3 is TGTGCCAGCAGAGGGACAGGGCCTTCTGGCTACACCTTC. The chain joins TRBV27 to TRBJ1-2, with 9 bases aligning to TRBD1. V lost 6 bases and J lost 7; bases outside the gene matches: 6. The germline V gene has CDR1 MNHEY and CDR2 SMNVEV (reference sequence). The CDR3 runs to 13 residues.